Below, one T cell receptor (beta chain) is given with its context. Germline V gives CDR1 LNHNV, CDR2 YYDKDF (reference sequence). V lost 0 bases to trimming and J lost 5 bases; unmatched junction nucleotides: 3. The CDR3 is 16 amino acids. The sample is drawn from a study of T cells in localized non-small cell lung cancer. The protocol was immunoSEQ multiplex PCR, while the TCRdb copy is restricted to in-frame clones and leaves out a portion. Counted here are approximately 30,000 clones, 70% to 90% occurring once; the ten biggest clones make up about 3%. The chain combines TRBV15 with TRBJ2-1; 11 nucleotides match TRBD2. The sample here was peripheral blood, taken before any cancer treatment. This sequence was found in a woman aged 18-55 years with stage I lung adenocarcinoma. CDR3 protein: CATSREIAGGNNEQFF. The CDR3 nucleotides read TGTGCCACCAGCAGAGAAATAGCGGGAGGGAACAATGAGCAGTTCTTC. Using reference TRBV15 and TRBJ2-1 for the parts outside the CDR3, the full variable domain is DAMVIQNPRYQVTQFGKPVTLSCSQTLNHNVMYWYQQKSSQAPKLLFHYYDKDFNNEADTPDNFQSRRPNTSFCFLDIRSPGLGDTAMYLCATSREIAGGNNEQFFGPGTRLTVL.